This T cell receptor beta chain appears in the sequencing data of a study of radiotherapy plus CTLA-4 blockade in lung cancer. Study details: Among all patients, approximately 17% showed objective responses, while roughly 31% had disease control. Study-level findings and limits: Per reports, early blood T cell clone dynamics, plus interferon-beta, forecast response most strongly. Expansion of tumor-derived TCR clones was observed in blood after radiotherapy plus ipilimumab.

On this clone: As yet, its antigen is unknown.

Some clones are missing from TCRdb's copy, which holds only in-frame ones; the method was immunoSEQ multiplex PCR. The sample carries around 100,000 clones, 65% to 85% recorded once. CDR1 and CDR2 from the germline V gene are SGHTA and FQGTGA. CDR3 length: 14 residues. V lost 0 bases and J 0 bases, leaving 6 bases between the germline ends. Material: peripheral blood, obtained from a patient treated with radiotherapy plus ipilimumab. This rearrangement joins TRBV7-3 to TRBJ2-7; D ambiguous. The origin of this receptor is a human donor with non-small cell lung cancer who had a partial response to radiotherapy plus ipilimumab. Some clones in this sample may be carry-over from other donors' samples. CDR3 loop: CASSLTTSSYEQYF. The CDR3 region has the DNA TGTGCCAGCAGCTTAACCACGAGCTCCTACGAGCAGTACTTC. Full variable domain (rest looked up from reference TRBV7-3 and TRBJ2-7): GAGVSQTPSNKVTEKGKYVELRCDPISGHTALYWYRQSLGQGPEFLIYFQGTGAADDSGLPNDRFFAVRPEGSVSTLKIQRTERGDSAVYLCASSLTTSSYEQYFGPGTRLTVT.